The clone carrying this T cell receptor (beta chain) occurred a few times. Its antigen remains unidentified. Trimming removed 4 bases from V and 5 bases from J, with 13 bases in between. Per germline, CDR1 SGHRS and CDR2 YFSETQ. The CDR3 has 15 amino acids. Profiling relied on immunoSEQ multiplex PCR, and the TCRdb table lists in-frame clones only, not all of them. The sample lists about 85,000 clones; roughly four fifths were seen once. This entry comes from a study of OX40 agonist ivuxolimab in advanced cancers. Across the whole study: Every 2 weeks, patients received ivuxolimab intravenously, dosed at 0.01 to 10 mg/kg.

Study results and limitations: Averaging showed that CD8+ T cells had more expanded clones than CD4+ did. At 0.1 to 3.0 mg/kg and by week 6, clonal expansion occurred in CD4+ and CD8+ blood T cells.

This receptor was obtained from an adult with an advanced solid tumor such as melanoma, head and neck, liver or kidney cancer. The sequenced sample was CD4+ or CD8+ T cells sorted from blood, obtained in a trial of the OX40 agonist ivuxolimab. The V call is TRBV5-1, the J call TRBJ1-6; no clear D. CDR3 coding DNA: TGCGCCAGCAGCCCGGCGGCCCTGCATAATTCACCCCTCCACTTT. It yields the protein CASSPAALHNSPLHF.